Below are 24 T cell receptor beta chains sequenced from a single sample in a study of blood T cell repertoires in COVID-19 (dated by TCRdb to about 2020). Library preparation used the immunoSEQ multiplex PCR assay. TCRdb retrieved this table from immuneACCESS and kept in-frame rearrangements only. Not all clones are present; in checked studies, unresolved V genes account for under half, and no reason is known for the remainder. The sample yields some 530,000 clones; approximately 85% were counted once. The ten top clones hold approximately 2.9% of the sample. The sequenced material came from peripheral blood. The receptors shown here come from a human donor in a cohort sampled during active COVID-19.

The V gene is TRBV10-1, the J gene TRBJ2-3; TRBD2 matches 8 bases. This CDR3 comprises 18 residues. From germline, CDR1 is WNHNN and CDR2 SYGVQD (reference sequence). J gave up 5 bases and V 5 bases, and 18 bases lay outside the gene matches. The CDR3 coding sequence is TGCGCCAGCAGTCCAGATCGGGTCGGGAGGGCCCGGAGAGATACGCAGTATTTT. Amino acid sequence: CASSPDRVGRARRDTQYF.

This chain connects TRBV6-2 or TRBV6-3 to TRBJ2-7; 10 bases align to TRBD1. The germline V gene has CDR1 MNHEY and CDR2 SVGEGT. Germline trimming cut 2 bases from V and 3 bases from J; bases unmatched to any gene: 4. The CDR3 consists of 15 residues. The DNA for the CDR3 is TGTGCCAGCAGTTACCGACAGGGGGCTAGCTACGAGCAGTACTTC. Translating it yields CASSYRQGASYEQYF.

This chain connects TRBV6-5 to TRBJ1-3; 8 bases match TRBD1. Germline CDR1 reads MNHEY; CDR2 reads SVGAGI. CDR3 length: 16 amino acids. V dropped 0 bases and J dropped 8; count of bases not matched to a gene: 9. The CDR3 DNA sequence: TGTGCCAGCAGTTACTCGGGCAGGGGGCAATGGGACACCATATATTTT. Protein sequence: CASSYSGRGQWDTIYF.

In this sample, this clone turned up once. This sequence joins TRBV25-1 and TRBJ2-1; 8 positions match TRBD1. Germline CDR1 MGHDK, CDR2 SYGVNS. The CDR3 contains 14 residues. Trimming at V came to 5 bases and at J to 4 bases, leaving 4 bases not matched to a gene. The DNA of the CDR3 is TGTGCCAGCAGTAGCCAGGGGGCTTACAATGAGCAGTTCTTC. Protein product: CASSSQGAYNEQFF.

The genes are TRBV6-2 or TRBV6-3 and TRBJ1-3; D not certain. This CDR3 region has 15 residues. From germline, CDR1 is MNHEY and CDR2 SVGEGT. Deletions cut 2 bases from V and 0 bases from J, with 8 bases between. In DNA, the CDR3 is TGTGCCAGCAGTTACCCCACGCGCTCTGGAAACACCATATATTTT. Amino acids: CASSYPTRSGNTIYF.

V usage is TRBV19 and J usage is TRBJ2-1, with 7 bases matching TRBD2. Germline loops: CDR1 LNHDA, CDR2 SQIVND (reference sequence). V dropped 7 bases and J dropped 6; count of bases not matched to a gene: 9. CDR3 size: 14 residues. CDR3 sequence reads: CASTLREKVNEQFF. The CDR3, as DNA: TGTGCCAGTACTCTGCGGGAGAAGGTCAATGAGCAGTTCTTC.

As concerns this clone: The same CDR3 also results from other DNA sequences found in this sample. The rearrangement uses TRBV7-2 and TRBJ2-7, with 9 nucleotides matching TRBD1. V trimming: 6 bases; J trimming: 0 bases; junction bases outside the gene matches: 6. Germline V gene sequence: CDR1 SGHTA, CDR2 FQGNSA. CDR3 length: 15 residues. For the CDR3, the DNA is TGTGCCAGCAGTCAAGGGACAGGGAGCTCCTACGAGCAGTACTTC. Its protein is CASSQGTGSSYEQYF.

The chain employs TRBV6-6 and TRBJ2-3; D unresolved. CDR1 MNHNY and CDR2 SVGAGI come from the germline V gene (reference sequence). CDR3 length: 15 residues. The V gene lost 0 bases and the J gene lost 2 bases, with 9 bases spanning the gap. The CDR3 reads CASSYSAGPTDTQYF. As DNA, the CDR3 is TGTGCCAGCAGTTACTCGGCAGGCCCCACAGATACGCAGTATTTT.

This chain uses TRBV10-3 with TRBJ2-7; TRBD1 matches 10 bases. CDR3 length: 18 amino acids. Germline loops: CDR1 ENHRY, CDR2 SYGVKD. Germline trimming cut 10 bases from V and 2 bases from J; bases unmatched to any gene: 20. In DNA, the CDR3 is TGTGCCACCTCTTCACTTAGTGGCCGGGACAGGGGTGCCTACGAGCAGTACTTC. It translates to CATSSLSGRDRGAYEQYF.

This clone showed up just once. The chain couples TRBV2 to TRBJ1-2, with 10 bases aligning to TRBD1. J was trimmed by 3 bases and V by 4 bases; bases with no gene match: 5. CDR1 SNHLY and CDR2 FYNNEI come from the germline V gene. This CDR3 contains 15 residues. The CDR3 region has the DNA TGTGCCAGCAGTGCTCACGGGACAGGGGACTATGGCTACACCTTC. Amino acid sequence: CASSAHGTGDYGYTF.

The rearrangement links TRBV30 to TRBJ1-5; perhaps TRBD1 as D (5 bases). The CDR3 consists of 14 residues. The germline V and J ends were trimmed by 0 bases and 3 bases, with 9 bases remaining between them. Looked up from germline, CDR1 is GTSNPN and CDR2 is SVGIG (reference sequence). CDR3 in amino acids: CAWSVREDNQPQHF. For the CDR3, the DNA is TGTGCCTGGAGTGTCAGGGAAGACAATCAGCCCCAGCATTTT.

V is TRBV7-3 and J is TRBJ1-2, with 9 bases lining up with TRBD1. This CDR3 contains 16 residues. Germline-derived CDR1 and CDR2 are SGHTA and FQGTGA. V was clipped by 5 bases and J by 8 bases; unmatched bases: 15. The CDR3 sequence is CASSLNPDRGIRGYTF. Written as DNA, the CDR3 is TGTGCCAGCAGCCTAAACCCCGACAGGGGGATTAGGGGCTACACCTTC.

This chain links TRBV18 with TRBJ1-1; D not resolved. V lost 0 bases and J lost 2, with 10 bases in between. CDR3 length: 15 amino acids. Germline V gene data show CDR1 as KGHSH and CDR2 as LQKENI. As DNA, the CDR3 is TGTGCCAGCTCACCACCATCCGGGAGAAACACTGAAGCTTTCTTT. Translation gives CASSPPSGRNTEAFF.

V is TRBV2 and J is TRBJ1-1; no firm D call. This CDR3 is built from 13 residues. Per germline, CDR1 SNHLY and CDR2 FYNNEI. Trimming removed 6 bases from V and 0 bases from J, with 8 bases in between. CDR3 nucleotide sequence: TGTGCCAGCAGGGTACAGATGAACACTGAAGCTTTCTTT. As protein: CASRVQMNTEAFF.

The J gene is TRBJ2-1, the V gene TRBV3-1 (or the pseudogene TRBV3-2); 7 nucleotides match TRBD1. Germline loops: CDR1 LGHDT, CDR2 YNNKEL (reference sequence). The CDR3 length is 16 residues. The J segment lost 7 bases and the V segment lost 1 base, leaving 10 bases of the junction unmatched. The CDR3 here is CASSQVRDSRSNEQFF. As DNA, the CDR3 is TGTGCCAGCAGCCAAGTTAGGGACAGCCGGTCAAATGAGCAGTTCTTC.

The CDR3 loop reads CASSLGGDSYEQYF. For the CDR3, the DNA is TGTGCCAGCAGCTTAGGAGGTGACAGCTACGAGCAGTACTTC. This sequence joins TRBV7-9 and TRBJ2-7; D perhaps matches TRBD1 (5 bases). Germline assignment: CDR1 SEHNR and CDR2 FQNEAQ (reference sequence). The ends were cut back, 1 base at V and 3 bases at J, with 10 bases in the middle. This CDR3 is built from 14 residues.

Written as DNA, the CDR3 is TGCAGTGCTAGTGTACGGGGGGGCCCTTATGGCTACACCTTC. This sequence encodes CSASVRGGPYGYTF. The chain combines TRBV20-1 with TRBJ1-2, with D perhaps TRBD1 (6 bases). Trimming cost V 3 bases and J 5 bases, with 16 bases left between them. The CDR3 is 14 residues long. Germline-derived CDR1 and CDR2 are DFQATT and SNEGSKA (reference sequence).

This clone was detected only a few times. V gene TRBV2 combines with J gene TRBJ1-6; D is possibly TRBD1 (6 bases). Germline V CDR1 and CDR2: SNHLY, FYNNEI. The V end lost 2 bases, the J end lost 6 bases, and 14 bases lay between the germline ends. The CDR3 contains 16 residues. CDR3 amino acids: CASSERQPGANSPLHF. CDR3 DNA: TGTGCCAGCAGTGAACGTCAGCCAGGGGCTAATTCACCCCTCCACTTT.

The CDR3 sequence: CASSPRRGETQYF. CDR3 nucleotide sequence: TGTGCCAGCTCACCACGGAGGGGTGAGACCCAGTACTTC. The chain uses TRBV18 and TRBJ2-5; TRBD2 is a possible D gene (6 bases). V was pared by 1 base and J by 5 bases, with 8 bases between. The CDR3 has 13 residues. Per the germline V gene, CDR1 is KGHSH and CDR2 is LQKENI.

This clone was picked up one time. The CDR3 protein is CASSLWPGGTEAFF. CDR3 sequence (DNA): TGCGCCAGCAGCTTGTGGCCTGGAGGCACTGAAGCTTTCTTT. The chain carries TRBV5-1 and TRBJ1-1; D remains unclear. CDR3 length equals 14 residues. Trimming cost V 1 base and J 4 bases, with 11 bases left between them. Germline CDR1 is SGHRS and CDR2 is YFSETQ.

The chain uses TRBV6-5 and TRBJ1-3, with no clear D. CDR3 size: 12 residues. CDR1 and CDR2 from the germline V gene are MNHEY and SVGAGI. Trimming stripped 7 bases from V and 7 bases from J, with 11 bases between. CDR3 region: CASKASANTIYF. In DNA, the CDR3 is TGTGCCAGCAAAGCGTCAGCGAACACCATATATTTT.

The J gene is TRBJ2-2, the V gene TRBV7-3, with 9 nucleotides matching TRBD2. Looked up from germline, CDR1 is SGHTA and CDR2 is FQGTGA. V trimming: 1 base; J trimming: 1 base; junction bases outside the gene matches: 4. The CDR3 is made up of 17 amino acids. CDR3: CASSLNSGGENTGELFF. The CDR3, as DNA: TGTGCCAGCAGCTTAAATAGCGGGGGAGAGAACACCGGGGAGCTGTTTTTT.

The sample holds one count of this clone. Other DNA sequences within the sample encode an identical CDR3. V is TRBV27 and J is TRBJ1-4, with TRBD1 matching over 7 bases. CDR3 length: 15 amino acids. With V trimmed by 0 bases and J by 7 bases, 5 bases remained unmatched. Germline CDR1 and CDR2: MNHEY and SMNVEV (reference sequence). In DNA, the CDR3 is TGTGCCAGCAGTTTATCCCGGGACAGATTTGAAAAACTGTTTTTT. This encodes CASSLSRDRFEKLFF.

This clone was seen only a few times. V usage is TRBV4-2 and J usage is TRBJ2-7, with D perhaps TRBD1 (5 bases). The CDR3 is 13 amino acids. CDR1 is LGHNA and CDR2 is YNFKEQ in the germline V gene. The V end was cut by 3 bases, the J end by 4 bases, with 10 bases between. CDR3 nucleotide sequence: TGTGCCAGCAGCCAGTTGGGGCAGTACGAGCAGTACTTC. Its translation: CASSQLGQYEQYF.